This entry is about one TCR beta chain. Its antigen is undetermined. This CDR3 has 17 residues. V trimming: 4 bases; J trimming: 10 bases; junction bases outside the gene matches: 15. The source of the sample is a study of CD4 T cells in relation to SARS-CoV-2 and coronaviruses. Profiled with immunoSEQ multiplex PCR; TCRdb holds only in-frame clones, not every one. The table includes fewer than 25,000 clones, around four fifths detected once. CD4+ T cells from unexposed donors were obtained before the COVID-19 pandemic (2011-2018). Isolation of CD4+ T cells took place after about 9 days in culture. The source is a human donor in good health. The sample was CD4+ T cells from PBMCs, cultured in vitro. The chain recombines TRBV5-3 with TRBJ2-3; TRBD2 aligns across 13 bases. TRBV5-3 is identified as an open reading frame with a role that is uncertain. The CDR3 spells CARSPGKLAGGPLAQYF. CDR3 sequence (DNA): TGTGCCAGAAGCCCGGGGAAACTAGCGGGAGGGCCTTTGGCGCAGTATTTT.